The rows below give T cell receptor beta chains drawn from one sample of a study of shared clonotypes between healthy human individuals. TCRdb's table, derived via immunoSEQ multiplex PCR, lists solely in-frame clones and lacks some. The sample gives 2,500,000 or so clones, approximately 93% of which show up once; 0.36% is in the top ten. The sequenced material came from naive CD4+ T cells from PBMCs. These receptors were obtained from a man aged 18-30 years in good health. Some clones in this sample may be carry-over from other donors' samples. Both conserved end residues are part of each CDR3. The order of the fields is J gene, clone size, V gene, D gene, CDR3 DNA, CDR3 protein. D genes are given only for firm matches. Clone size is not always given. Where it is, it says once, few, many or a class for expanded clones.

TRBJ2-2 . TRBV7-6 TRBD2 TGTGCCAGCAGCTTATTGGGACTAGTGACGGGGGAGCTGTTTTTT CASSLLGLVTGELFF
TRBJ1-3 once TRBV28 . TGTGCCAGCAGTTTTTCGACAGCCGGAAACACCATATATTTT CASSFSTAGNTIYF
TRBJ1-2 . TRBV23-1 TRBD1 TGCGCCAGCAGTCATTGTGGGACAGGGGGCGCCGGCTATGGCTACACCTTC CASSHCGTGGAGYGYTF
TRBJ2-5 . TRBV7-9 TRBD2 TGTGCCAGCAGCCCTCTAGCGGTACAAGAGACCCAGTACTTC CASSPLAVQETQYF
TRBJ1-3 . TRBV19 . TGTGCCCGACAGGTCTCTGGAAACACCATATATTTT CARQVSGNTIYF
TRBJ2-1 . TRBV11-1 TRBD2 TGTGCCAGCAGCTTAAGGAGGGTTGGCGGGAGGTTCTACAATGAGCAGTTCTTC CASSLRRVGGRFYNEQFF
TRBJ2-7 . TRBV7-9 . TGTGCCAGCAGCTTAGAGGCCGGAGGTACCTACGAGCAGTACTTC CASSLEAGGTYEQYF
TRBJ2-7 . TRBV13 TRBD2 TGTGCCAGCAGCCCCCGGACTAGCGGGAGCGAGCAGTACTTC CASSPRTSGSEQYF
TRBJ1-1 . TRBV27 . TGTGCCAGCAGTTTATTCGGGGGGCCAGGTACCCCCAGGGACACTGAAGCTTTCTTT CASSLFGGPGTPRDTEAFF
TRBJ1-2 . TRBV19 . TGTGCCAGTAGTATTCCGGGGTATGGCTACACCTTC CASSIPGYGYTF
TRBJ1-3 . TRBV4-2 TRBD1 TGTGCCAGCAGCCACCAGACAGGGAACGGAAACACCATATATTTT CASSHQTGNGNTIYF
TRBJ2-5 . TRBV5-4 TRBD1 TGTGCCAGCAGCCCAGGACAGGGTAAAGAGACCCAGTACTTC CASSPGQGKETQYF
TRBJ2-1 . TRBV5-1 TRBD2 TGCGCCAGCAGCTTGAACTTCCTAGCGGGAGGCAATGAGCAGTTCTTC CASSLNFLAGGNEQFF
TRBJ1-1 . TRBV2 . TGTGCCAGCAGTGGTGAGGACTTAACTGAAGCTTTCTTT CASSGEDLTEAFF
TRBJ2-1 . TRBV25-1 TRBD2 TGTGCCAGCAGTGACGGGGGACTAGCGGGAGTCTATGAGCAGTTCTTC CASSDGGLAGVYEQFF
TRBJ1-1 . TRBV5-4 . TGTGCCAGCAGCTTTAGAGGACGGATCTGGGATTCGCCTTTCTTT CASSFRGRIWDSPFF
TRBJ2-2 . TRBV11-3 . TGTGCCAGCAGCTTGAGCACCGGGGAGCTGTTTTTT CASSLSTGELFF
TRBJ1-1 . TRBV19 . TGTGCCAGTAGTATTTACAGACCAATGAACACTGAAGCTTTCTTT CASSIYRPMNTEAFF
TRBJ2-7 . TRBV28 TRBD1 TGTGCCAGCAGCCGGTGGGGGACAGCAGCCACCTACGAGCAGTACTTC CASSRWGTAATYEQYF
TRBJ2-2 . TRBV28 . TGTGCCAGCATGAGGGGGTGGACCGGGGAGCTGTTTTTT CASMRGWTGELFF
TRBJ1-5 . TRBV5-6 TRBD1 TGTGCCAGCAGCTTCTGCAGGGGGAGTGGTAGCAATCAGCCCCAGCATTTT CASSFCRGSGSNQPQHF
TRBJ1-5 . TRBV18 TRBD1 TGTGCCAGCTCATCACAGGGGTCTGCCAATCAGCCCCAGCATTTT CASSSQGSANQPQHF
TRBJ1-5 . TRBV7-6 . TGTGCCAGCAGCCATTTACAGGGACTAAGGGTGGCCCAGCATTTT CASSHLQGLRVAQHF
TRBJ1-1 . TRBV14 TRBD1 TGTGCCAGCAGCCAACATCAGGGGGGTACTGAAGCTTTCTTT CASSQHQGGTEAFF
TRBJ2-5 . TRBV6-1 . TGTGCCAGCACCTCCACCCGGGTCCAAGAGACCCAGTACTTC CASTSTRVQETQYF
TRBJ2-6 . TRBV30 . TGTGCCTGGAGTGTACGTTTCGGGACAACTGGGGCCAACGTCCTGACTTTC CAWSVRFGTTGANVLTF
TRBJ1-2 . TRBV4-3 . TGCGCCAGCAGCCAAGATCGCCAGGTCTATGGCTACACCTTC CASSQDRQVYGYTF
TRBJ1-5 . TRBV19 . TGTGCCAGTAGGACAGGTCGTAGCAATCAGCCCCAGCATTTT CASRTGRSNQPQHF
TRBJ1-4 . TRBV27 TRBD1 TGTGCCAGCAGCCGACAGGGCTCGGGGGAAAAACTGTTTTTT CASSRQGSGEKLFF
TRBJ2-1 . TRBV7-2 TRBD2 TGTGCCAGCAGCCGTCGGGCTAGCGGGTTTAATGAGCAGTTCTTC CASSRRASGFNEQFF
TRBJ2-7 . TRBV6-6 . TGTGCCAGCAGTAGCCAGGGGAATGAGTACGAGCAGTACTTC CASSSQGNEYEQYF